One and the same sample provided the 30 T cell receptor beta chains below, sequenced in a study of cytomegalovirus exposure and HLA in healthy donors. PCR used 60 Vbeta primers and 13 Jbeta primers. The table came from immunoSEQ multiplex PCR; TCRdb's copy has only in-frame clones and leaves some out. Of approximately 150,000 clones listed, 60% to 80% are singletons. Sequencing was carried out using PBMCs. These receptors all stem from a man aged 18 to 29 in good health and CMV-seropositive.

This chain connects TRBV6-5 to TRBJ1-1; no firm D call. Germline V lookup: CDR1 MNHEY, CDR2 SVGAGI. The ends were cut back, 2 bases at V and 0 bases at J, with 10 bases in the middle. This CDR3 spans 15 amino acids. DNA of the CDR3: TGTGCCAGCAGTTACAACCCAGACATGAACACTGAAGCTTTCTTT. Residues: CASSYNPDMNTEAFF.

The CDR3 DNA reads TGCGCCAGCAGCTTGGATTTGCCAGGGGTCAACTATGGCTACACCTTC. Protein: CASSLDLPGVNYGYTF. The V and J genes are TRBV5-1 and TRBJ1-2, with a weak D call TRBD1 (6 bases). Trimming stripped 0 bases from V and 2 bases from J, with 14 bases between. This CDR3 contains 16 residues. Germline loops: CDR1 SGHRS, CDR2 YFSETQ.

This clone showed up just a few times. This sequence joins TRBV5-1 and TRBJ1-6; D gene unclear. V lost 0 bases, J lost 2 bases, and 15 bases lay in between. CDR3 length: 18 amino acids. Germline CDR1 reads SGHRS; CDR2 reads YFSETQ. The CDR3 loop reads CASSLVLSRSTYNSPLHF. The CDR3 DNA is TGCGCCAGCAGCTTGGTCCTCTCCCGGAGCACCTATAATTCACCCCTCCACTTT. The full variable domain, completed using reference TRBV5-1 and TRBJ1-6, is KAGVTQTPRYLIKTRGQQVTLSCSPISGHRSVSWYQQTPGQGLQFLFEYFSETQRNKGNFPGRFSGRQFSNSRSEMNVSTLELGDSALYLCASSLVLSRSTYNSPLHFGNGTRLTVT.

The chain is built from TRBV30 and TRBJ1-1; 8 nucleotides agree with TRBD1. There are 14 residues in the CDR3. The V segment lost 1 base and the J segment 0 bases; nucleotides outside the gene matches: 1. From germline, CDR1 is GTSNPN and CDR2 SVGIG (reference sequence). CDR3 region: CAWSAGGLNTEAFF. As DNA, the CDR3 is TGTGCCTGGAGTGCAGGGGGCTTGAACACTGAAGCTTTCTTT.

The chain uses TRBV7-9 and TRBJ1-3; 8 bases fit TRBD1. V trimming: 8 bases; J trimming: 0 bases; junction bases outside the gene matches: 6. The CDR3 has 15 residues. Germline CDR1 SEHNR, CDR2 FQNEAQ (reference sequence). This CDR3 is CASGYRGNSGNTIYF. CDR3 bases: TGTGCCAGCGGCTACAGGGGGAACTCTGGAAACACCATATATTTT.

This chain joins TRBV5-3 and TRBJ2-4; the match to TRBD1 covers 8 bases. TRBV5-3 is an open reading frame whose function is uncertain. V dropped 0 bases and J dropped 3; count of bases not matched to a gene: 23. This CDR3 contains 22 residues. The DNA of the CDR3 is TGTGCCAGAAGCTTGGCCCGTTCCAGCGAGACAGGGGACGGACGGGGCAAAAACATTCAGTACTTC. Translated, it gives CARSLARSSETGDGRGKNIQYF.

The chain couples TRBV5-1 to TRBJ1-1; D possibly corresponds to TRBD1 (6 bases). The germline V gene encodes CDR1 SGHRS and CDR2 YFSETQ. Trimming cost V 1 base and J 1 base, with 11 bases left between them. CDR3 length equals 15 residues. The CDR3 spells CASSLRRTENTEAFF. CDR3 nucleotides: TGCGCCAGCAGCTTGCGGAGGACAGAGAACACTGAAGCTTTCTTT.

Turning to this clone: Other nucleotide sequences in the sample specify the same CDR3. The rearrangement links TRBV11-3 to TRBJ2-7; maybe TRBD1 (6 bases). Germline-derived CDR1 and CDR2 are SGHNT and YENEEA. The length of the CDR3 is 13 residues. V dropped 5 bases and J dropped 5 bases, with 13 bases sitting between them. Here the CDR3 DNA reads TGTGCCAGCAGCCCCACAGGGTCCAACGAGCAGTACTTC. Its translation is CASSPTGSNEQYF. Full variable domain (rest looked up from reference TRBV11-3 and TRBJ2-7): EAGVVQSPRYKIIEKKQPVAFWCNPISGHNTLYWYLQNLGQGPELLIRYENEEAVDDSQLPKDRFSAERLKGVDSTLKIQPAELGDSAVYLCASSPTGSNEQYFGPGTRLTVT.

This chain links TRBV9 with TRBJ1-6; D is undetermined. The germline V gene encodes CDR1 SGDLS and CDR2 YYNGEE. Trimming removed 3 bases from V and 4 bases from J, with 11 bases in between. The CDR3 contains 15 residues. The chain's CDR3 is CASSAQEAYNSPLHF. The DNA of the CDR3 is TGTGCCAGCAGCGCCCAGGAGGCTTATAATTCACCCCTCCACTTT.

The genes are TRBV15 and TRBJ2-7; D is possibly TRBD1 (6 bases). This CDR3 spans 15 amino acids. From germline, CDR1 is LNHNV and CDR2 YYDKDF (reference sequence). Trimming stripped 4 bases from V and 3 bases from J, with 16 bases between. This chain's CDR3 is CATSNRRDNVYEQYF. For the CDR3, the DNA is TGTGCCACCAGCAACCGCAGGGACAACGTCTACGAGCAGTACTTC.

The chain uses TRBV15 and TRBJ1-6; 8 bases agree with TRBD1. V gave up 1 base and J gave up 7 bases; unmatched junction bases: 3. CDR3 length: 15 amino acids. In germline, CDR1 is LNHNV, CDR2 YYDKDF (reference sequence). CDR3 sequence: CATSRGQGKNSPLHF. The CDR3 DNA follows: TGTGCCACCAGCAGAGGACAGGGGAAAAATTCACCCCTCCACTTT.

This clone has only a few counts. The V gene is TRBV19, the J gene TRBJ2-3; D remains unclear. The germline CDR1 and CDR2 sequences are LNHDA and SQIVND (reference sequence). V shed 5 bases and J shed 1 base, with 4 bases lying between them. This CDR3 comprises 12 residues. CDR3 amino acids: CASSSGTDTQYF. In nucleotides, the CDR3 is TGTGCCAGTAGTTCGGGCACAGATACGCAGTATTTT.

The V and J genes are TRBV9 and TRBJ2-3; TRBD2 agrees at 10 bases. Germline assignment: CDR1 SGDLS and CDR2 YYNGEE. The V segment lost 3 bases and the J segment 0 bases; nucleotides outside the gene matches: 10. There are 18 residues in the CDR3. CDR3: CASSGLAGGPRSTDTQYF. The CDR3 region has the DNA TGTGCCAGCAGCGGATTAGCGGGGGGCCCCCGGAGCACAGATACGCAGTATTTT.

As concerns this clone: Because the CDR3 is missing its conserved closing phenylalanine or tryptophan, this is likely a read error. Because the CDR3's place on the DNA is in doubt, the DNA is left out and the CDR3 is given as listed by TCRdb. This chain joins TRBV7-8 and TRBJ2-7; no check of the table's D call, TRBD2, against the DNA was made. Germline assignment: CDR1 SGHVS and CDR2 FQNEAQ. A total of 11 residues make up the CDR3, ends included. The chain's CDR3 is CASSLVRDLRG.

The chain couples TRBV27 to TRBJ2-4; weak D call: TRBD1 (6 bases). CDR3 size: 16 residues. The V end was cut by 6 bases, the J end by 2 bases, with 17 bases between. CDR1 and CDR2 (germline): MNHEY, SMNVEV (reference sequence). The DNA for the CDR3 is TGTGCCAGCAGCCTCAGCCGGGACACATCCAAAAACATTCAGTACTTC. Translated, it gives CASSLSRDTSKNIQYF.

This chain joins TRBV5-5 and TRBJ2-7; unclear D gene. Per germline, CDR1 SGHKS and CDR2 YYEKEE (reference sequence). This CDR3 is 13 amino acids long. Trimming removed 2 bases from V and 7 bases from J, with 13 bases in between. CDR3: CASSFTEPLEQYF. The CDR3 nucleotides are TGTGCCAGCAGCTTCACAGAACCCTTGGAGCAGTACTTC. Drawing the rest from reference TRBV5-5 and TRBJ2-7, the complete variable domain is DAGVTQSPTHLIKTRGQQVTLRCSPISGHKSVSWYQQVLGQGPQFIFQYYEKEERGRGNFPDRFSARQFPNYSSELNVNALLLGDSALYLCASSFTEPLEQYFGPGTRLTVT.

This chain links TRBV5-4 with TRBJ2-3; D not resolved. Germline-derived CDR1 and CDR2 are SGHNT and YYREEE (reference sequence). This CDR3 has 13 residues. Trimming took off 2 bases at V and 4 bases at J, with 8 bases between the two ends. The CDR3 sequence is CASSFVPSDTQYF. The CDR3 DNA is TGTGCCAGCAGCTTTGTTCCTTCAGATACGCAGTATTTT.

The CDR3 reads CASRPSRETQYF. CDR3 bases: TGTGCCAGCAGGCCTAGCAGAGAGACCCAGTACTTC. This chain connects TRBV7-9 to TRBJ2-5; possible D gene TRBD2, 5 bases. Trimming removed 6 bases at V and 4 bases at J, with 9 bases between. CDR3 size: 12 residues. CDR1 and CDR2 (germline): SEHNR, FQNEAQ (reference sequence).

This clone was counted a single time. V is TRBV7-2 and J is TRBJ1-2; a weak D match, TRBD1 (6 bases). V dropped 0 bases and J dropped 2 bases, with 7 bases sitting between them. The CDR3 loop spans 14 amino acids. Germline V gene data show CDR1 as SGHTA and CDR2 as FQGNSA. The CDR3 loop is CASSLADRNYGYTF. CDR3 nucleotides: TGTGCCAGCAGCTTAGCGGACAGAAACTATGGCTACACCTTC.

This clone was seen more than once but under ten times. V usage is TRBV11-2 and J usage is TRBJ1-2, with 11 bases aligning to TRBD1. Germline V gene data show CDR1 as SGHAT and CDR2 as FQNNGV. The CDR3 is made up of 15 amino acids. With 4 bases clipped from V and 7 bases from J, the junction kept 8 bases outside the gene matches. CDR3 sequence: CASSYEGQGVSGYTF. The CDR3 bases are TGTGCCAGCAGCTATGAGGGACAGGGGGTTAGTGGCTACACCTTC.

Concerning this clone: One end of the junction does not line up with germline, which may come from a read error. The V call is TRBV7-9, the J call TRBJ1-2; D possibly corresponds to TRBD1 (6 bases). Germline V gene sequence: CDR1 SEHNR, CDR2 FQNEAQ (reference sequence). The CDR3 totals 15 residues. Written as DNA, the CDR3 is TGTTCCAGCCAAGGGAAAGACAGGTCTAACTATGGCTACACCTTC. It codes for CSSQGKDRSNYGYTF. Based on the CDR3 plus reference TRBV7-9 and TRBJ1-2, the full variable domain is DTGVSQNPRHKITKRGQNVTFRCDPISEHNRLYWYRQTLGQGPEFLTYFQNEAQLEKSRLLSDRFSAERPKGSFSTLEIQRTEQGDSAMYLCSSQGKDRSNYGYTFGSGTRLTVV.

The chain links TRBV2 to TRBJ2-7, with D tentatively TRBD1 (6 bases). Germline V lookup: CDR1 SNHLY, CDR2 FYNNEI. The CDR3 runs 17 residues. V lost 3 bases and J 0 bases, leaving 18 bases between the germline ends. CDR3 nucleotides: TGTGCCAGCAGTGACTCCCCGACAGGCCGCTCCTCCTACGAGCAGTACTTC. Amino acid sequence: CASSDSPTGRSSYEQYF.

The rearrangement joins TRBV11-2 to TRBJ2-1, with a tentative D call TRBD1 (5 bases). Trimming took 4 bases from V and 4 from J, leaving 14 bases between them. The length of the CDR3 is 15 residues. Per the germline V gene, CDR1 is SGHAT and CDR2 is FQNNGV. This chain's CDR3 is CASSSRGALYNEQFF. The CDR3 DNA is TGTGCCAGCAGCTCCCGTGGGGCCCTATACAATGAGCAGTTCTTC.

This clone came up a few times. The CDR3 DNA follows: TGTGCCAGCAGCCCCCAAGGGACTACCCTGCTCGATACGCAGTATTTT. The encoded protein is CASSPQGTTLLDTQYF. The chain recombines TRBV4-2 with TRBJ2-3, with TRBD2 identical over 7 bases. CDR1 is LGHNA, CDR2 YNFKEQ, per germline. CDR3 length: 16 residues. The junction had 13 bases not matched to a gene; V was cut back by 4 bases and J by 6 bases.

V is TRBV6-5 and J is TRBJ2-7; D might be TRBD1 (5 bases). CDR1 and CDR2 from the germline V gene are MNHEY and SVGAGI. Between the trimmed V and J ends, which lost 0 bases and 2 bases, there was a span of 11 bases. The CDR3 sequence is 15 residues long. The CDR3 is CASSYSSQGTYEQYF. The CDR3 DNA sequence: TGTGCCAGCAGTTACTCGAGCCAGGGTACCTACGAGCAGTACTTC.

This chain uses TRBV25-1 with TRBJ2-3, with D possibly being TRBD2 (5 bases). Trimming took 6 bases from V and 1 from J, leaving 11 bases between them. Per germline, CDR1 MGHDK and CDR2 SYGVNS. The CDR3 is made up of 14 amino acids. The CDR3 sequence is CASRRGRGTDTQYF. For the CDR3, the DNA is TGTGCCAGCAGACGGGGTAGGGGCACAGATACGCAGTATTTT.

The chain is built from TRBV12-5 and TRBJ2-1, with 9 bases matching TRBD2. With 0 bases clipped from V and 2 bases from J, the junction kept 2 bases outside the gene matches. Germline V gene sequence: CDR1 LGHNT, CDR2 FRNRAP. The CDR3 runs 16 residues. This CDR3 reads CASGLVRGRAYNEQFF. DNA of the CDR3: TGTGCTAGTGGTTTGGTACGCGGGAGGGCCTACAATGAGCAGTTCTTC.

This chain uses TRBV7-6 with TRBJ1-3, with 7 positions matching TRBD1. This CDR3 has 16 residues. V was pared by 5 bases and J by 4 bases, with 11 bases of the junction left unmatched. Per the germline V gene, CDR1 is SGHVS and CDR2 is FNYEAQ. CDR3 coding DNA: TGTGCCAGCAGCCCAGCCCGACAGGGAAAGGGAAACACCATATATTTT. Translation gives CASSPARQGKGNTIYF.

Regarding this clone: The identical CDR3 is also encoded by other nucleotide sequences in the sample. The chain uses TRBV2 and TRBJ2-7; 9 bases are shared with TRBD2. The CDR3 spans 18 residues. Looked up from germline, CDR1 is SNHLY and CDR2 is FYNNEI. V lost 6 bases to trimming and J lost 1 base; unmatched junction nucleotides: 16. As DNA, the CDR3 is TGTGCCAGCAGACGACAGGGCGCAACAGCGGGAGGATCCTACGAGCAGTACTTC. It specifies CASRRQGATAGGSYEQYF.

The rearrangement uses TRBV5-1 and TRBJ2-1, with a tentative D call TRBD2 (5 bases). CDR1 is SGHRS, CDR2 YFSETQ, per germline. The CDR3 runs to 14 residues. Trimming shortened V by 3 bases and J by 6 bases, and 13 bases separated the two germline ends. CDR3 in amino acids: CASSSSLVSNEQFF. The CDR3 nucleotides read TGCGCCAGCAGCTCCTCACTAGTGTCCAATGAGCAGTTCTTC.